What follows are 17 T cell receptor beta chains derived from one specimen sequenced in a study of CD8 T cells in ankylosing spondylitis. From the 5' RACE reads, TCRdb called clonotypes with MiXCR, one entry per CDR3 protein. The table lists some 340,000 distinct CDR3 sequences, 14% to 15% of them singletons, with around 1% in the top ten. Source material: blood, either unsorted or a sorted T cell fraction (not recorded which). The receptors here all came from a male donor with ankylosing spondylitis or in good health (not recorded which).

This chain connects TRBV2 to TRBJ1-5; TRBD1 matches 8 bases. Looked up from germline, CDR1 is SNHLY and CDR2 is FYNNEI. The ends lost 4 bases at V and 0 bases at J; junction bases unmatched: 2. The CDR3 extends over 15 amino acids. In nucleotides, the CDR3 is TGTGCCAGCAGTGGGACAGGGAATAGCAATCAGCCCCAGCATTTT. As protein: CASSGTGNSNQPQHF.

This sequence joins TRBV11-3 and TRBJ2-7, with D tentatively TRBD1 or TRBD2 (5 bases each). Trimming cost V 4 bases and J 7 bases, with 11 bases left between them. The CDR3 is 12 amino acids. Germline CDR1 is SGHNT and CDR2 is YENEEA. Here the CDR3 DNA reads TGTGCCAGCAGCTCCTACGGGGCGGAGCAGTACTTC. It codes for CASSSYGAEQYF.

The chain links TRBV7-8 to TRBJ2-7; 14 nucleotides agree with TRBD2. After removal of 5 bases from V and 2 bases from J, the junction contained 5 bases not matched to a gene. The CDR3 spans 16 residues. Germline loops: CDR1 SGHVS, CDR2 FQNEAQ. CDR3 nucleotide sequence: TGTGCCAGCAGCCGCGGACTAGCGGGAGGCGCCTACGAGCAGTACTTC. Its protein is CASSRGLAGGAYEQYF. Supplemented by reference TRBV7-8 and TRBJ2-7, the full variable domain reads GAGVSQSPRYKVAKRGQDVALRCDPISGHVSLFWYQQALGQGPEFLTYFQNEAQLDKSGLPSDRFFAERPEGSVSTLKIQRTQQEDSAVYLCASSRGLAGGAYEQYFGPGTRLTVT.

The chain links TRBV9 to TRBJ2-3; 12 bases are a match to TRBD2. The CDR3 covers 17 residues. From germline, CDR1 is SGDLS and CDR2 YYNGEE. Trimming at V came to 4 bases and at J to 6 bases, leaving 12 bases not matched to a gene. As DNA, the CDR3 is TGTGCCAGCAGCCAATTCAAACTAGCGGGGGGCCTCGATACGCAGTATTTT. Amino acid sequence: CASSQFKLAGGLDTQYF.

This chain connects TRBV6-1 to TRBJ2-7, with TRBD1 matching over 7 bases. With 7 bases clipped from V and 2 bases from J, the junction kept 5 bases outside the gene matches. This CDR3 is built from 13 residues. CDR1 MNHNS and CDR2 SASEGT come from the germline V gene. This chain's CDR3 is CASTGRGTYEQYF. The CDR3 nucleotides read TGTGCCAGCACGGGCAGGGGGACCTACGAGCAGTACTTC.

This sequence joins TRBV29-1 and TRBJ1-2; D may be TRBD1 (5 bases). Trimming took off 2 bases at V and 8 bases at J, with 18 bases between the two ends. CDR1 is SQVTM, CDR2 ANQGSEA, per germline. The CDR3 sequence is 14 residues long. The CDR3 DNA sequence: TGCAGCGTTGAAAGGTCGGGTCAGGGAGGCGGCTACACCTTC. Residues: CSVERSGQGGGYTF.

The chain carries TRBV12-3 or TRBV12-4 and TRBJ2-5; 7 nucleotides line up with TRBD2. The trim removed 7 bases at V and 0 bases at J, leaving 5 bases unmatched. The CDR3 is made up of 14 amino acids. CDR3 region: CASNRAGYQETQYF. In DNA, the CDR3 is TGTGCCAGCAACAGAGCGGGGTACCAAGAGACCCAGTACTTC.

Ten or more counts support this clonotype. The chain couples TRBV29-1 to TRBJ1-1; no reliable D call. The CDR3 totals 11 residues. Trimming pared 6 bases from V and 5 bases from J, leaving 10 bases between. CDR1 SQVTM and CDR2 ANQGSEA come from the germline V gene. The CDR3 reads CSVGRDTEAFF. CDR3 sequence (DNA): TGCAGCGTGGGGAGGGATACTGAAGCTTTCTTT. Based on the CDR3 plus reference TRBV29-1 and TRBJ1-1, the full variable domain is SAVISQKPSRDICQRGTSLTIQCQVDSQVTMMFWYRQQPGQSLTLIATANQGSEATYESGFVIDKFPISRPNLTFSTLTVSNMSPEDSSIYLCSVGRDTEAFFGQGTRLTVV.

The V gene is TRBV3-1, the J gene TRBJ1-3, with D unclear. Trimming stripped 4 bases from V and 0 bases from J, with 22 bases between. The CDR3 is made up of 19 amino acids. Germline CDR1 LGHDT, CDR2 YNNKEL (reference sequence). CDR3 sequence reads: CASSPTGYGAATSGNTIYF. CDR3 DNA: TGTGCCAGCAGCCCAACTGGGTACGGCGCTGCTACCTCTGGAAACACCATATATTTT. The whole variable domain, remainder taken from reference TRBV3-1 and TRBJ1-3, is DTAVSQTPKYLVTQMGNDKSIKCEQNLGHDTMYWYKQDSKKFLKIMFSYNNKELIINETVPNRFSPKSPDKAHLNLHINSLELGDSAVYFCASSPTGYGAATSGNTIYFGEGSWLTVV.

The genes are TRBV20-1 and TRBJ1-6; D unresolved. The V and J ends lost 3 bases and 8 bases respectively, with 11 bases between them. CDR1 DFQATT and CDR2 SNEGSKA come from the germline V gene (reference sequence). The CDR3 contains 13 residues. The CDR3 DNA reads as TGCAGTGCTAGTAGGGAGGGCGATTCACCCCTCCACTTT. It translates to CSASREGDSPLHF.

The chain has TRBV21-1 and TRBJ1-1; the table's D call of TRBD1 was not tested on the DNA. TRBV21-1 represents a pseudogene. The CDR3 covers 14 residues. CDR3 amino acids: CASSKVRQGAVAFF. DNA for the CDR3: TGTGCCAGCAGCAAAGTTCGGCAGGGGGCCGTCGCTTTCTTT.

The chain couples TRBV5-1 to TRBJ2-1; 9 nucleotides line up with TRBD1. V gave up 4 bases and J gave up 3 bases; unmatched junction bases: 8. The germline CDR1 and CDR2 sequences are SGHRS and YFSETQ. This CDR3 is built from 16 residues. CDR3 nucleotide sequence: TGCGCCAGCAGCACTAGGACAGGGGAAAGCTACAATGAGCAGTTCTTC. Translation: CASSTRTGESYNEQFF. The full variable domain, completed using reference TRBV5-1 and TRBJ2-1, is KAGVTQTPRYLIKTRGQQVTLSCSPISGHRSVSWYQQTPGQGLQFLFEYFSETQRNKGNFPGRFSGRQFSNSRSEMNVSTLELGDSALYLCASSTRTGESYNEQFFGPGTRLTVL.

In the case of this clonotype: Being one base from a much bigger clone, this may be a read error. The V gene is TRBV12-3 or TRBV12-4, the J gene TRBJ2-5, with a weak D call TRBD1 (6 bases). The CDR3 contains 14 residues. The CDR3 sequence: CASSLAGAEETQHF. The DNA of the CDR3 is TGTGCCAGCAGTTTAGCGGGGGCTGAAGAGACCCAGCACTTC.

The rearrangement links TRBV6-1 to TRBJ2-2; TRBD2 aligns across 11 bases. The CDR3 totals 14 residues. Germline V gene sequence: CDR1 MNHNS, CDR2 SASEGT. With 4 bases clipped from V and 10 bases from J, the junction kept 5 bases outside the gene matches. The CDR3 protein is CASSGRLAGSELFF. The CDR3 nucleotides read TGTGCCAGCAGTGGACGACTAGCGGGATCGGAGCTGTTTTTT.

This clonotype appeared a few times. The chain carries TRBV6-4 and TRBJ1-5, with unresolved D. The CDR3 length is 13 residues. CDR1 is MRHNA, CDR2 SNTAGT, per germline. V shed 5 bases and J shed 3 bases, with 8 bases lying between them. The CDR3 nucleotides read TGTGCCAGCAGTCCAGATTACAATCAGCCCCAGCATTTT. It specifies CASSPDYNQPQHF.

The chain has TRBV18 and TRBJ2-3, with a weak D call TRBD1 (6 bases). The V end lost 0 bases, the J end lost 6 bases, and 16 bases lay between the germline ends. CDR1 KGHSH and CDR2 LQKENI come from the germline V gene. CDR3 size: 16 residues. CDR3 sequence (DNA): TGTGCCAGCTCACCACCGCGGGCAGGGGTAACGGATACGCAGTATTTT. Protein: CASSPPRAGVTDTQYF.

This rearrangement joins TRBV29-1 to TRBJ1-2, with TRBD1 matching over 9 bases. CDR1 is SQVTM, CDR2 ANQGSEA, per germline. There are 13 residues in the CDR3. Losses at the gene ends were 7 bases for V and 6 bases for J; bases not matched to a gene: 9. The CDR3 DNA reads TGCAGCGCCTGGGGGGACAGGGATCATGGCTACACCTTC. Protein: CSAWGDRDHGYTF.